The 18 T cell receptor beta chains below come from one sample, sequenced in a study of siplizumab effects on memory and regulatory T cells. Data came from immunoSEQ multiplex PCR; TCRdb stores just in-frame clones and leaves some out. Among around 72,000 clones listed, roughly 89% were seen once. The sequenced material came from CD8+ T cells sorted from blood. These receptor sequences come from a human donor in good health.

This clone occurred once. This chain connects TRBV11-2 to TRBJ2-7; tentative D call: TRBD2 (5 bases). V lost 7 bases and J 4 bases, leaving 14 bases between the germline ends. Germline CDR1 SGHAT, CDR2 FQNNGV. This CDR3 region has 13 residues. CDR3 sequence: CASTIGPGYEQYF. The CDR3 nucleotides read TGTGCCAGCACTATCGGGCCGGGGTACGAGCAGTACTTC.

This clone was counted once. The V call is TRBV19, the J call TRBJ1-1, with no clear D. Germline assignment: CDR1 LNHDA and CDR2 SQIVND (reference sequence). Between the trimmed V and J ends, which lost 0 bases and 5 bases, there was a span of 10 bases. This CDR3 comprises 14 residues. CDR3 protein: CASSIDLSMTEAFF. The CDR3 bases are TGTGCCAGTAGTATAGATCTGTCCATGACTGAAGCTTTCTTT.

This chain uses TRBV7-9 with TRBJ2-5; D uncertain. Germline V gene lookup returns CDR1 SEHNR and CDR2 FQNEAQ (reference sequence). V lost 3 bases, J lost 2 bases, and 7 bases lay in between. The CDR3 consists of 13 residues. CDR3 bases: TGTGCCAGCAGCTTCGGGCTTCAAGAGACCCAGTACTTC. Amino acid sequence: CASSFGLQETQYF.

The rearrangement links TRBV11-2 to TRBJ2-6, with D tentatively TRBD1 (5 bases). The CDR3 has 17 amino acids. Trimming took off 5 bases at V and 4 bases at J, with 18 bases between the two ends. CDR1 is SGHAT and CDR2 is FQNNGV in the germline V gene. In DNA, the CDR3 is TGTGCCAGCAGCCTAGGCTATAGGGGCCCCGGGGCCAACGTCCTGACTTTC. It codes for CASSLGYRGPGANVLTF.

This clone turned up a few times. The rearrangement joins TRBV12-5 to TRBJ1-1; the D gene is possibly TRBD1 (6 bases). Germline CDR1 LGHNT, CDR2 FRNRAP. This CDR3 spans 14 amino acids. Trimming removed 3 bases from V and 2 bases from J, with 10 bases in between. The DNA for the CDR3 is TGTGCTAGTGGTTTACAGGGATTCAACACTGAAGCTTTCTTT. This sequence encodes CASGLQGFNTEAFF.

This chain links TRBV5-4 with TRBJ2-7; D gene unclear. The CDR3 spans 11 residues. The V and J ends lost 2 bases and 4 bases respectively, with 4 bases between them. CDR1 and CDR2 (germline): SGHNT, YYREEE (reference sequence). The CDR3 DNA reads TGTGCCAGCAGCTTTCAGTACGAGCAGTACTTC. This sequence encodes CASSFQYEQYF.

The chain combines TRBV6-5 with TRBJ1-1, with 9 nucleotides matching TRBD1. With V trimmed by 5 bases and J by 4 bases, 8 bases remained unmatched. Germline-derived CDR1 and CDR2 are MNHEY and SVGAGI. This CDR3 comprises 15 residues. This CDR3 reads CASSVIRTGATEAFF. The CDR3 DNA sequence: TGTGCCAGCAGTGTCATTAGGACAGGGGCCACTGAAGCTTTCTTT.

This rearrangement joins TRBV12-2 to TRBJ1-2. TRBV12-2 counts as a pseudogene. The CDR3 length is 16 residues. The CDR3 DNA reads TGTGCAAGTCGCCCTGGGGTCGGCAGGACTAACTATGGCTACACCTTC. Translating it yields CASRPGVGRTNYGYTF.

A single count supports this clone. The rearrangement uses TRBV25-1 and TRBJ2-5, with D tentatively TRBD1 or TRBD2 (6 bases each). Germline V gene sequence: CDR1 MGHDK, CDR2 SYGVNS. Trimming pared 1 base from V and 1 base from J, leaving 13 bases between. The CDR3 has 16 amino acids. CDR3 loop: CASSELGGLLQETQYF. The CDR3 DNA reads TGTGCCAGCAGTGAATTGGGGGGCCTGCTCCAAGAGACCCAGTACTTC. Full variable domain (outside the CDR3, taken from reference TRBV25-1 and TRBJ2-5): EADIYQTPRYLVIGTGKKITLECSQTMGHDKMYWYQQDPGMELHLIHYSYGVNSTEKGDLSSESTVSRIRTEHFPLTLESARPSHTSQYLCASSELGGLLQETQYFGPGTRLLVL.

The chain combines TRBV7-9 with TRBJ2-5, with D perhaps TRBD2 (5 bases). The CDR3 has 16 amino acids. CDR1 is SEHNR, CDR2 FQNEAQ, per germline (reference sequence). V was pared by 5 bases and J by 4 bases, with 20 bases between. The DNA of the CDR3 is TGTGCCAGCAGCCCGGACTCCTTATGGTATGGAGAGACCCAGTACTTC. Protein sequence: CASSPDSLWYGETQYF.

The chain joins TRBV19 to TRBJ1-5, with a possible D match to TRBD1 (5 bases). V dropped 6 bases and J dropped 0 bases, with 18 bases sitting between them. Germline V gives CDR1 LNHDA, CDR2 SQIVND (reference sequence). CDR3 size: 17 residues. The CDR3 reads CASSSAKGTLSNQPQHF. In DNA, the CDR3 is TGTGCCAGTAGCTCCGCAAAGGGGACTCTTAGCAATCAGCCCCAGCATTTT.

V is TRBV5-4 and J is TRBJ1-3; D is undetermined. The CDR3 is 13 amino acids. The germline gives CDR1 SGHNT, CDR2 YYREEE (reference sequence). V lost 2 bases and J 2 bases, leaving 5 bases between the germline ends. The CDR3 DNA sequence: TGTGCCAGCAGCTTTGCGACTGGAAACACCATATATTTT. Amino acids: CASSFATGNTIYF.

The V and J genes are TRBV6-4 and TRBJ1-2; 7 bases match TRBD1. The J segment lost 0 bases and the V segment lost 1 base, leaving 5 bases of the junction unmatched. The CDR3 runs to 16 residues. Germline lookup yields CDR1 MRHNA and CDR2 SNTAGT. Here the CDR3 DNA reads TGTGCCAGCAGTGACTTAGGGGACAGAACTAACTATGGCTACACCTTC. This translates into CASSDLGDRTNYGYTF.

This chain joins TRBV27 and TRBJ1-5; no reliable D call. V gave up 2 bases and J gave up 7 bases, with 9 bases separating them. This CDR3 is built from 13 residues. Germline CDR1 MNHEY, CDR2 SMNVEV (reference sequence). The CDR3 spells CASSLQSRQPQHF. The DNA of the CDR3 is TGTGCCAGCAGTTTACAAAGTAGGCAGCCCCAGCATTTT.

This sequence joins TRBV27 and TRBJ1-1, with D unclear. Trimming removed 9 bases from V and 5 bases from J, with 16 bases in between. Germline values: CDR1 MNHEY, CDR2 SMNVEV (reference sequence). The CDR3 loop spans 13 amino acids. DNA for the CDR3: TGTGCCAGTTCGTGGGGTAGGATGACTGAAGCTTTCTTT. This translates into CASSWGRMTEAFF.

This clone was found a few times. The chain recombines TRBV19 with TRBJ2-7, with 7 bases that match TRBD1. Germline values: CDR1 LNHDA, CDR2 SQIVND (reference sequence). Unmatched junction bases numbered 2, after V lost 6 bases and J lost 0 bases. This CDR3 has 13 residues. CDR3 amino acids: CASRDRSSYEQYF. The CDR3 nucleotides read TGTGCCAGTAGGGACAGGAGCTCCTACGAGCAGTACTTC.

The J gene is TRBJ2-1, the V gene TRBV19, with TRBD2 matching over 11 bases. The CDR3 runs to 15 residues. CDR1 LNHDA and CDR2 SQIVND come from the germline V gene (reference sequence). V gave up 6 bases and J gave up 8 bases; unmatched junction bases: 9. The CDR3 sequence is CASRVLAGDFDEQFF. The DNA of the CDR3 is TGTGCCAGTAGGGTACTAGCGGGAGATTTCGATGAGCAGTTCTTC.

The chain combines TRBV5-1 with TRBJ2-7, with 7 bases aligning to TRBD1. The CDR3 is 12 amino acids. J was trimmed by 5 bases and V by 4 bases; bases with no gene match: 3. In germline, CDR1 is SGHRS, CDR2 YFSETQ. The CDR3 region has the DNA TGCGCCAGCAGCATTGGACAGGACGAGCAGTACTTC. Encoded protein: CASSIGQDEQYF.